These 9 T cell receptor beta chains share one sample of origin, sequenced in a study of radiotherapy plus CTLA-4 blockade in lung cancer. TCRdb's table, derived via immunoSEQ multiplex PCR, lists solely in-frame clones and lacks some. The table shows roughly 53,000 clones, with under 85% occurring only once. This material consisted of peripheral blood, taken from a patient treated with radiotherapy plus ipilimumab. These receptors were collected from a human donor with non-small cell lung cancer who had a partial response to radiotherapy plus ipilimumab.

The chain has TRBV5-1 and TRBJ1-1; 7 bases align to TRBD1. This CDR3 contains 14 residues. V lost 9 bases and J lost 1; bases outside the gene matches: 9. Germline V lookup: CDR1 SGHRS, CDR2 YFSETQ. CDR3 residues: CATRQGETNTEAFF. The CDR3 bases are TGCGCCACCCGACAGGGCGAGACGAACACTGAAGCTTTCTTT.

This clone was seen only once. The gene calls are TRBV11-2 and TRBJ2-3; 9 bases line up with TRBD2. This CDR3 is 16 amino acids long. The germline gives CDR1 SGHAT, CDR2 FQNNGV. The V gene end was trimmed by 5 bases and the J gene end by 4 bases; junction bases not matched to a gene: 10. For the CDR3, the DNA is TGTGCCAGCAGCCTCCAAGGGGGCGGGGGGGCAGATACGCAGTATTTT. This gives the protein CASSLQGGGGADTQYF.

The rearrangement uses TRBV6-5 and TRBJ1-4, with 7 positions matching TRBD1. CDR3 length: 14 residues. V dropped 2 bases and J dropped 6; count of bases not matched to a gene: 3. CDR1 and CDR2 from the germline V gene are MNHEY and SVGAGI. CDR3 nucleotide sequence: TGTGCCAGCAGTTACGGGGGACAGCATGAAAAACTGTTTTTT. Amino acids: CASSYGGQHEKLFF.

The CDR3 is CASSYHDSRGTQYF. The CDR3 nucleotides read TGTGCCAGCAGCTACCACGACAGTCGCGGGACCCAGTACTTC. This rearrangement joins TRBV28 to TRBJ2-5, with a tentative D call TRBD1 (5 bases). CDR3 size: 14 residues. V was clipped by 6 bases and J by 7 bases, with 18 bases between them. Germline V CDR1 and CDR2: MDHEN, SYDVKM.

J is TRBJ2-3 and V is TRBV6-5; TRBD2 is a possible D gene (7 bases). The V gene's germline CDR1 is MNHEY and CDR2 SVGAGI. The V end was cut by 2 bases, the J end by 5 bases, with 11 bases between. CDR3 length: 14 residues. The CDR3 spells CASSYGGALDTQYF. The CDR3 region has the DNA TGTGCCAGCAGTTACGGGGGGGCCTTAGATACGCAGTATTTT.

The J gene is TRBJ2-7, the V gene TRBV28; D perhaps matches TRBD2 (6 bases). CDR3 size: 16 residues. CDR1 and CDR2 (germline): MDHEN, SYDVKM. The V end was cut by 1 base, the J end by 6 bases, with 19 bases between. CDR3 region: CASSLSAAAGPGEQYF. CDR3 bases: TGTGCCAGCAGTTTATCGGCGGCAGCGGGCCCAGGCGAGCAGTACTTC.

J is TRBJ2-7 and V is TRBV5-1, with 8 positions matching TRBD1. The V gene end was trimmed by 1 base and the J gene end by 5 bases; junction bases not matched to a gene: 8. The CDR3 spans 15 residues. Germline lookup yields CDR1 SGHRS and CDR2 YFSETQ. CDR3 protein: CASSLLTGDRHEQYF. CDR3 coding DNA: TGCGCCAGCAGCTTGCTGACAGGGGACCGCCACGAGCAGTACTTC.

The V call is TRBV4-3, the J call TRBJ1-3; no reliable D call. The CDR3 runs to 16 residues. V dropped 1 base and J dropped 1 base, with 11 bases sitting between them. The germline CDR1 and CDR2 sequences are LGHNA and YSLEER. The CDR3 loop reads CASSQAWPSSGNTIYF. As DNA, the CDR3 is TGCGCCAGCAGCCAAGCTTGGCCGTCGTCTGGAAACACCATATATTTT.

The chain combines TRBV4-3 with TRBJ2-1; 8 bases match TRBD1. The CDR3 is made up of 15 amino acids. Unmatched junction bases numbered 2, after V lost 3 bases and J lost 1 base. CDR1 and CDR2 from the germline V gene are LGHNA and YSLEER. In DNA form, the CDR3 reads TGCGCCAGCAGCCAGGACAGGGCGTCCTACAATGAGCAGTTCTTC. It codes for CASSQDRASYNEQFF.